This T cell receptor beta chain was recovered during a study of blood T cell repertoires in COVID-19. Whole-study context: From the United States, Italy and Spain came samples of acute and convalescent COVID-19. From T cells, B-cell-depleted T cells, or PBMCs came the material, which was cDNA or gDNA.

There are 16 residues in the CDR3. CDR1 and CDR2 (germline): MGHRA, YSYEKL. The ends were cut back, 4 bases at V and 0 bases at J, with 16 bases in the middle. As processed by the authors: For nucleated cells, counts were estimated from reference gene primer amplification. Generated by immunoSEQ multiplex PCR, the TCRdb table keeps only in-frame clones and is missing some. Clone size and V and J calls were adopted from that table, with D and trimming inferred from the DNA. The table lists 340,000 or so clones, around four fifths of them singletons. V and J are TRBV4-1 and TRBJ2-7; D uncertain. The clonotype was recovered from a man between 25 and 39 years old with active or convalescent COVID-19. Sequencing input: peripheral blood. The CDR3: CASSLNKATLSYEQYF. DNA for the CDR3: TGCGCCAGCAGCCTAAACAAGGCGACACTCTCCTACGAGCAGTACTTC.